This T cell receptor (beta chain) was captured in a study of cytomegalovirus exposure and HLA in healthy donors. PCR primers comprised 60 Vbeta and 13 Jbeta primers. Using immunoSEQ multiplex PCR, the repertoire was profiled, and TCRdb retains in-frame clones only, with some absent. The sample records around 80,000 clones, approximately 62% being singletons. Germline V gene data show CDR1 as SGHRS and CDR2 as YFSETQ. Trimming removed 5 bases at V and 5 bases at J, with 23 bases between. This CDR3 region has 16 residues. The receptor comes from a male donor in good health and CMV-seropositive. Sequenced sample: PBMCs. This sequence joins TRBV5-1 and TRBJ2-7; perhaps TRBD2 as D (7 bases). The CDR3 nucleotides read TGCGCCAGCAGTCGGGGTAGTAGTGGGGGGGCCCACGAGCAGTACTTC. Its protein is CASSRGSSGGAHEQYF. Combining the CDR3 with reference TRBV5-1 and TRBJ2-7 gives the whole variable domain KAGVTQTPRYLIKTRGQQVTLSCSPISGHRSVSWYQQTPGQGLQFLFEYFSETQRNKGNFPGRFSGRQFSNSRSEMNVSTLELGDSALYLCASSRGSSGGAHEQYFGPGTRLTVT.